The 29 T cell receptor beta chains given below trace back to one sample, sequenced in a study of T cell responses to AZD1222 COVID-19 vaccine (dated by TCRdb to about 2021). Libraries were constructed by the immunoSEQ multiplex PCR assay. Held by TCRdb, this immuneACCESS table contains in-frame sequences only and omits some clones. Under half of the omission traces to an unresolved V gene where checked; the cause of the rest is unknown. The sample table holds fewer than 90,000 clones, of which more than 70% were seen once. 6.9% of the sample is held by the ten biggest clonotypes. The time point label, read with the paper, signifies: about 28 days (+/-7) after the second vaccine dose. This sample comprised peripheral blood, obtained 28 days after the second AZD1222 dose. The receptors were sampled from an adult who received the AZD1222 COVID-19 vaccine.

The chain combines TRBV28 with TRBJ1-3, with D possibly TRBD1 on 6 matching bases. The CDR3 length is 16 residues. V was clipped by 1 base and J by 3 bases, with 13 bases between them. The germline V gene encodes CDR1 MDHEN and CDR2 SYDVKM. The DNA for the CDR3 is TGTGCCAGCAGTTTATCTACAGGGTTCGGTGGAAACACCATATATTTT. It codes for CASSLSTGFGGNTIYF. The full variable domain, in which reference TRBV28 and TRBJ1-3 provide the parts outside the CDR3, is DVKVTQSSRYLVKRTGEKVFLECVQDMDHENMFWYRQDPGLGLRLIYFSYDVKMKEKGDIPEGYSVSREKKERFSLILESASTNQTSMYLCASSLSTGFGGNTIYFGEGSWLTVV.

The chain links TRBV15 to TRBJ2-7, with a weak D call TRBD1 (6 bases). This CDR3 region has 14 residues. Germline assignment: CDR1 LNHNV and CDR2 YYDKDF (reference sequence). V lost 3 bases to trimming and J lost 6 bases, with 15 bases between them. CDR3 region: CATSRDQGFGEQYF. DNA for the CDR3: TGTGCCACCAGCAGGGACCAGGGGTTTGGCGAGCAGTACTTC.

This chain connects TRBV13 to TRBJ1-2; the D gene is possibly TRBD1 (5 bases). Germline-derived CDR1 and CDR2 are PRHDT and FYEKMQ (reference sequence). V was pared by 5 bases and J by 8 bases, with 21 bases between. The CDR3 extends over 15 amino acids. The CDR3 is CASSVSDEGSGGYTF. The CDR3, as DNA: TGTGCCAGCAGCGTATCAGACGAGGGGTCCGGCGGCTACACCTTC.

V gene TRBV5-4 combines with J gene TRBJ2-6, with 9 nucleotides matching TRBD1. This CDR3 comprises 17 residues. Germline CDR1 and CDR2: SGHNT and YYREEE (reference sequence). V lost 4 bases, J lost 4 bases, and 9 bases stayed unmatched. CDR3 loop: CASSPGQGQVGANVLTF. In nucleotides, the CDR3 is TGTGCCAGCAGCCCGGGACAGGGCCAGGTGGGGGCCAACGTCCTGACTTTC.

The gene calls are TRBV7-9 and TRBJ2-5; D is unclear. The V and J ends lost 3 bases and 3 bases respectively, with 5 bases between them. Per germline, CDR1 SEHNR and CDR2 FQNEAQ (reference sequence). CDR3 length: 12 residues. The CDR3 sequence: CASSLAKETQYF. CDR3 sequence (DNA): TGTGCCAGCAGCTTGGCGAAAGAGACCCAGTACTTC.

J is TRBJ2-1 and V is TRBV18, with 9 nucleotides matching TRBD2. V shed 6 bases, J shed 3 bases, and the junction held 12 bases outside the gene matches. Per germline, CDR1 KGHSH and CDR2 LQKENI. This CDR3 spans 17 amino acids. The chain's CDR3 is CASSLSVAGANYNEQFF. DNA of the CDR3: TGTGCCAGCTCCCTCAGCGTAGCGGGAGCGAACTACAATGAGCAGTTCTTC.

The chain joins TRBV6-5 to TRBJ2-7; D not resolved. With 6 bases removed from V and 6 bases from J, the gap between germline ends came to 6 bases. Germline V gene lookup returns CDR1 MNHEY and CDR2 SVGAGI. The CDR3 spans 10 residues. CDR3 residues: CASSLVEQYF. The CDR3 nucleotides read TGTGCCAGCAGCCTCGTCGAGCAGTACTTC.

V usage is TRBV18 and J usage is TRBJ1-1, with unresolved D. The CDR3 length is 15 residues. Germline CDR1 is KGHSH and CDR2 is LQKENI. Trimming took 0 bases from V and 3 from J, leaving 11 bases between them. The CDR3 sequence is CASSPPGRQDTEAFF. The CDR3 DNA reads as TGTGCCAGCTCACCACCGGGCAGGCAAGACACTGAAGCTTTCTTT.

This sequence joins TRBV18 and TRBJ1-1, with D possibly being TRBD1 (6 bases). V lost 2 bases and J lost 5, with 15 bases in between. In germline, CDR1 is KGHSH, CDR2 LQKENI. CDR3 length: 15 amino acids. CDR3 sequence reads: CASSPISGAGTEAFF. In DNA form, the CDR3 reads TGTGCCAGCTCACCAATTTCGGGGGCAGGGACTGAAGCTTTCTTT.

V gene TRBV27 combines with J gene TRBJ2-7; the D gene is possibly TRBD1 (5 bases). The V and J ends lost 3 bases and 3 bases respectively, with 12 bases between them. The CDR3 sequence is 14 residues long. Germline CDR1 and CDR2: MNHEY and SMNVEV (reference sequence). CDR3 in amino acids: CASSFRAGYYEQYF. The DNA for the CDR3 is TGTGCCAGCAGTTTTAGGGCAGGGTACTACGAGCAGTACTTC.

This clone was picked up a small number of times. The J gene is TRBJ2-3, the V gene TRBV4-2, with D possibly matching TRBD2 (5 bases). This CDR3 contains 14 residues. Germline V CDR1 and CDR2: LGHNA, YNFKEQ. Trimming left V 2 bases short and J 4 bases short, with 10 bases between. DNA of the CDR3: TGTGCCAGCAGCCAAACGGGAAAGTCAGATACGCAGTATTTT. This translates into CASSQTGKSDTQYF.

The V call is TRBV18, the J call TRBJ2-5; TRBD2 might be the D (5 bases). CDR1 KGHSH and CDR2 LQKENI come from the germline V gene. This CDR3 comprises 14 residues. Trimming took off 6 bases at V and 5 bases at J, with 16 bases between the two ends. The CDR3 spells CASSENSRGETQYF. In DNA, the CDR3 is TGTGCCAGCTCCGAGAACTCCCGAGGGGAGACCCAGTACTTC.

This chain joins TRBV18 and TRBJ1-3, with unresolved D. The V end was cut by 3 bases, the J end by 2 bases, with 11 bases between. The CDR3 runs 15 residues. Per the germline V gene, CDR1 is KGHSH and CDR2 is LQKENI. The CDR3, as DNA: TGTGCCAGCTCACCCCCATTGCTCGCTGGAAACACCATATATTTT. This sequence encodes CASSPPLLAGNTIYF.

V and J are TRBV6-5 and TRBJ2-1, with 7 nucleotides matching TRBD2. Germline assignment: CDR1 MNHEY and CDR2 SVGAGI. V shed 5 bases, J shed 7 bases, and the junction held 2 bases outside the gene matches. The CDR3 loop spans 12 amino acids. CDR3 bases: TGTGCCAGCAGTACTAGCGTGAATGAGCAGTTCTTC. Translation: CASSTSVNEQFF.

The rearrangement joins TRBV5-1 to TRBJ1-2, with a possible D match to TRBD1 (6 bases). Per the germline V gene, CDR1 is SGHRS and CDR2 is YFSETQ. V dropped 3 bases and J dropped 5 bases, with 11 bases sitting between them. CDR3 length: 13 amino acids. The CDR3 here is CASSSGATYGYTF. In DNA form, the CDR3 reads TGCGCCAGCAGCTCGGGGGCTACGTATGGCTACACCTTC.

J is TRBJ2-1 and V is TRBV29-1; weak D call: TRBD2 (6 bases). CDR3 length equals 14 residues. Trimming took 4 bases from V and 7 from J, leaving 17 bases between them. Germline assignment: CDR1 SQVTM and CDR2 ANQGSEA. Here the CDR3 reads CSVAYTGVVNEQFF. The CDR3, as DNA: TGCAGCGTTGCCTATACGGGAGTGGTTAATGAGCAGTTCTTC.

CDR3 region: CASSFLAGEETQYF. CDR3 DNA: TGTGCCAGCAGTTTCCTAGCGGGAGAAGAGACCCAGTACTTC. The V call is TRBV27, the J call TRBJ2-5, with 10 bases that match TRBD2. CDR1 and CDR2 (germline): MNHEY, SMNVEV (reference sequence). The V gene end was trimmed by 3 bases and the J gene end by 3 bases; junction bases not matched to a gene: 1. The CDR3 extends over 14 amino acids.

The chain links TRBV5-1 to TRBJ1-3, with D hard to call. With 5 bases removed from V and 0 bases from J, the gap between germline ends came to 6 bases. CDR1 is SGHRS, CDR2 YFSETQ, per germline. This CDR3 spans 13 amino acids. The CDR3 DNA follows: TGCGCCAGCAGTGTCGACTCTGGAAACACCATATATTTT. Amino acid sequence: CASSVDSGNTIYF.

The chain joins TRBV30 to TRBJ1-1, with D unresolved. Trimming took off 6 bases at V and 1 base at J, with 15 bases between the two ends. The CDR3 consists of 14 residues. The germline CDR1 and CDR2 sequences are GTSNPN and SVGIG (reference sequence). Here the CDR3 DNA reads TGTGCCTGTAAACGGACTCTGGGGAACACTGAAGCTTTCTTT. Translating it yields CACKRTLGNTEAFF. Full variable domain (outside the CDR3, taken from reference TRBV30 and TRBJ1-1): SQTIHQWPATLVQPVGSPLSLECTVEGTSNPNLYWYRQAAGRGLQLLFYSVGIGQISSEVPQNLSASRPQDRQFILSSKKLLLSDSGFYLCACKRTLGNTEAFFGQGTRLTVV.

The CDR3 protein is CASSPQRSKGGEKLFF. DNA of the CDR3: TGTGCCAGCTCACCACAGCGAAGTAAGGGCGGTGAAAAACTGTTTTTT. The chain joins TRBV18 to TRBJ1-4; D ambiguous. V was clipped by 1 base and J by 7 bases, with 16 bases between them. This CDR3 region has 16 residues. Germline CDR1 KGHSH, CDR2 LQKENI.

The chain recombines TRBV25-1 with TRBJ2-7; D is unclear. CDR1 and CDR2 from the germline V gene are MGHDK and SYGVNS. CDR3 length: 11 residues. V lost 1 base and J 4 bases, leaving 2 bases between the germline ends. This CDR3 is CASSEWYEQYF. In DNA form, the CDR3 reads TGTGCCAGCAGTGAATGGTACGAGCAGTACTTC.

This chain uses TRBV5-4 with TRBJ2-1; tentative D call: TRBD2 (6 bases). V gave up 5 bases and J gave up 5 bases, with 8 bases separating them. The CDR3 totals 12 residues. Germline lookup yields CDR1 SGHNT and CDR2 YYREEE (reference sequence). CDR3 in DNA: TGTGCCAGCAGGGAGGGTCACAATGAGCAGTTCTTC. Protein sequence: CASREGHNEQFF.

This chain connects TRBV28 to TRBJ2-3, with TRBD1 identical over 9 bases. The V gene end was trimmed by 10 bases and the J gene end by 4 bases; junction bases not matched to a gene: 12. Germline CDR1 MDHEN, CDR2 SYDVKM. The CDR3 totals 15 residues. The CDR3 sequence: CATWRKQGAADTQYF. CDR3 sequence (DNA): TGTGCCACCTGGAGGAAACAGGGGGCTGCAGATACGCAGTATTTT.

The chain couples TRBV5-8 to TRBJ2-6; maybe TRBD1 (5 bases). V was shortened by 4 bases and J by 0 bases, with 14 bases between the two germline ends. Germline CDR1 is SGHTS and CDR2 is YDEGEE. The CDR3 is 17 residues long. CDR3 in DNA: TGTGCCAGCAGCGTCCTAGGACAACGCTCTGGGGCCAACGTCCTGACTTTC. This gives the protein CASSVLGQRSGANVLTF. The variable domain in full, with the rest retrieved from reference TRBV5-8 and TRBJ2-6, is EAGVTQSPTHLIKTRGQQATLRCSPISGHTSVYWYQQALGLGLQFLLWYDEGEERNRGNFPPRFSGRQFPNYSSELNVNALELEDSALYLCASSVLGQRSGANVLTFGAGSRLTVL.

The chain employs TRBV7-3 and TRBJ1-2; no firm D call. With 5 bases removed from V and 4 bases from J, the gap between germline ends came to 14 bases. The CDR3 has 14 amino acids. Germline V gives CDR1 SGHTA, CDR2 FQGTGA. The CDR3 reads CASSATVPPYGYTF. Written as DNA, the CDR3 is TGTGCCAGCAGCGCGACTGTGCCGCCCTATGGCTACACCTTC. The full variable domain, completed using reference TRBV7-3 and TRBJ1-2, is GAGVSQTPSNKVTEKGKYVELRCDPISGHTALYWYRQSLGQGPEFLIYFQGTGAADDSGLPNDRFFAVRPEGSVSTLKIQRTERGDSAVYLCASSATVPPYGYTFGSGTRLTVV.

The chain has TRBV20-1 and TRBJ1-1; D not certain. CDR1 DFQATT and CDR2 SNEGSKA come from the germline V gene (reference sequence). Trimming cost V 3 bases and J 6 bases, with 5 bases left between them. This CDR3 is built from 10 residues. CDR3 residues: CSASNAEAFF. The CDR3 coding sequence is TGCAGTGCTAGCAATGCTGAAGCTTTCTTT.

The CDR3 DNA sequence: TGTGCCAGCAGCCGGGGGAACACTGAAGCTTTCTTT. Translated: CASSRGNTEAFF. The J gene is TRBJ1-1, the V gene TRBV7-9; D uncertain. Trimming removed 5 bases from V and 1 base from J, with 5 bases in between. The CDR3 spans 12 residues. Germline V gene lookup returns CDR1 SEHNR and CDR2 FQNEAQ (reference sequence).

The chain employs TRBV19 and TRBJ1-1; no definite D call. Trimming shortened V by 1 base and J by 10 bases, and 13 bases separated the two germline ends. Per germline, CDR1 LNHDA and CDR2 SQIVND (reference sequence). The CDR3 totals 13 residues. DNA of the CDR3: TGTGCCAGTAGTATAGGAGGTTCGTTTGGAGCTTTCTTT. It yields the protein CASSIGGSFGAFF.

The CDR3 DNA sequence: TGTGCCAGCAGCCAAGCAGCTGGTTATGGCTACACCTTC. Its translation is CASSQAAGYGYTF. This sequence joins TRBV14 and TRBJ1-2; D ambiguous. Germline V gives CDR1 SGHDN, CDR2 FVKESK. Between the trimmed V and J ends, which lost 1 base and 5 bases, there was a span of 8 bases. This CDR3 spans 13 amino acids.